The T cell receptor beta chain described here comes from a study of beta chain features in type 1 diabetes. Whole-study findings and limits: Within the patient group, naive, central memory and Treg TCRB repertoires appeared more similar to each other than within healthy donors. Researchers report that Type 1 diabetes patients had moderately but significantly shorter TCRB CDR3s across all four CD4+ subsets.

The ends were cut back, 3 bases at V and 6 bases at J, with 12 bases in the middle. From germline, CDR1 is SGHNT and CDR2 YENEEA. CDR3 length equals 13 residues. TCRB transcripts that were expressed got sequenced, as all of the isolated RNA had been reverse transcribed. Sequencing was performed with immunoSEQ multiplex PCR; in TCRdb, only in-frame clones are kept and a portion is missing. Of under 300,000 clones listed, about 15% are singletons. In regard to this clone: Antigen specificity is unknown.

The sample taken for sequencing was naive CD4+ T cells from blood. This chain joins TRBV11-3 and TRBJ2-7, with D uncertain. This receptor was obtained from a man aged 25-45 years with type 1 diabetes. The CDR3 nucleotides read TGTGCCAGCAGCTTGGAGTCTCTGAGCGAGCAGTACTTC. It encodes CASSLESLSEQYF. Variable domain in full (rest from reference TRBV11-3 and TRBJ2-7): EAGVVQSPRYKIIEKKQPVAFWCNPISGHNTLYWYLQNLGQGPELLIRYENEEAVDDSQLPKDRFSAERLKGVDSTLKIQPAELGDSAVYLCASSLESLSEQYFGPGTRLTVT.